This T cell receptor (beta chain) was found in a study of blood T cell repertoires in COVID-19. The method was immunoSEQ multiplex PCR; TCRdb's version includes in-frame clones alone and lacks a portion of them. The sample lists 130,000 or so clones, about 84% occurring once. The germline CDR1 and CDR2 sequences are MNHEY and SVGAGI. The CDR3 has 15 amino acids. Trimming at V came to 0 bases and at J to 2 bases, leaving 3 bases not matched to a gene. This clonotype originated in a man aged 55 to 70 with acute or convalescent COVID-19. V gene TRBV6-5 combines with J gene TRBJ2-7, with 8 bases aligning to TRBD1. Sequencing was carried out using peripheral blood. CDR3 nucleotide sequence: TGTGCCAGCAGTTACTCGCCGACAGGGGCCTACGAGCAGTACTTC. Its translation is CASSYSPTGAYEQYF.